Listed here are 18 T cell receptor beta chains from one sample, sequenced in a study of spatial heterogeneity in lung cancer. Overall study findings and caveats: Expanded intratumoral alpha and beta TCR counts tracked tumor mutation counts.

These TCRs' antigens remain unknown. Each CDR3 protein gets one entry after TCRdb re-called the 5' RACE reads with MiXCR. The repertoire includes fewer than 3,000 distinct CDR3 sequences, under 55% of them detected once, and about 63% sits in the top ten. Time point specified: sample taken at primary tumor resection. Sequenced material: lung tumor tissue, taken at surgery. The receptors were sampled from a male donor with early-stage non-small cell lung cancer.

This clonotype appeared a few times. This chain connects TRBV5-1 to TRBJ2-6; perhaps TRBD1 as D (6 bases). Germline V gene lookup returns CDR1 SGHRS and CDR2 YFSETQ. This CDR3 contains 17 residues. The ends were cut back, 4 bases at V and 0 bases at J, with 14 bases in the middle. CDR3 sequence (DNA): TGCGCCAGCAGCCCCGGACAGTACAGCTCTGGGGCCAACGTCCTGACTTTC. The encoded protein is CASSPGQYSSGANVLTF. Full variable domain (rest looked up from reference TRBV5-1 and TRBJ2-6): KAGVTQTPRYLIKTRGQQVTLSCSPISGHRSVSWYQQTPGQGLQFLFEYFSETQRNKGNFPGRFSGRQFSNSRSEMNVSTLELGDSALYLCASSPGQYSSGANVLTFGAGSRLTVL.

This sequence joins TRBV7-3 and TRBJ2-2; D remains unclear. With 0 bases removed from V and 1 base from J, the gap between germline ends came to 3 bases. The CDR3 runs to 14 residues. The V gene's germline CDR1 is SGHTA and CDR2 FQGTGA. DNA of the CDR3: TGTGCCAGCAGCTTAACGGGGAACACCGGGGAGCTGTTTTTT. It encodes CASSLTGNTGELFF.

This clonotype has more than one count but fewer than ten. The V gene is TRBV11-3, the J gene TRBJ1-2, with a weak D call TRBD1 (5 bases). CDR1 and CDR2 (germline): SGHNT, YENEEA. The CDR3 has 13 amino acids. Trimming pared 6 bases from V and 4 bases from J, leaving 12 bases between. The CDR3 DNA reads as TGTGCCAGCAGACTAGGACAAGGCTATGGCTACACCTTC. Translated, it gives CASRLGQGYGYTF.

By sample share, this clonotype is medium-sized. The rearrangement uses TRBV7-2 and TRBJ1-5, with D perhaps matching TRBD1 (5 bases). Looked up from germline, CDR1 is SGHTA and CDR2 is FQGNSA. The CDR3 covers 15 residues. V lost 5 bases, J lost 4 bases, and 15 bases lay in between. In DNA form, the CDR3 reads TGTGCCAGCAGCAGTTTCGGGACGTCGAATCAGCCCCAGCATTTT. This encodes CASSSFGTSNQPQHF.

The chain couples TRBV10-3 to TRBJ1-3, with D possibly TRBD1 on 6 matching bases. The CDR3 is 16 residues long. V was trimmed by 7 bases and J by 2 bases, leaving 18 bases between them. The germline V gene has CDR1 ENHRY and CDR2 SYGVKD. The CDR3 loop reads CAINAGRGIAGNTIYF. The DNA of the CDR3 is TGTGCCATCAATGCTGGAAGGGGGATTGCTGGAAACACCATATATTTT.

The CDR3 nucleotides are TGCGCCAGCAGCCCGGGACAGGGGCAAAAATTCTACGAGCAGTACTTC. It codes for CASSPGQGQKFYEQYF. The chain combines TRBV5-1 with TRBJ2-7, with TRBD1 identical over 10 bases. CDR1 is SGHRS and CDR2 is YFSETQ in the germline V gene. V dropped 4 bases and J dropped 3; count of bases not matched to a gene: 10. The CDR3 totals 16 residues.

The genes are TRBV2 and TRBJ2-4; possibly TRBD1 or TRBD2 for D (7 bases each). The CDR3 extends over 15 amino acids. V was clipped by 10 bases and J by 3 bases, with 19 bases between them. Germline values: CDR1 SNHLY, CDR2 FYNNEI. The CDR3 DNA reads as TGTGCCACGTCCCCCCCAGGGGGGGGCAAAAACATTCAGTACTTC. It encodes CATSPPGGGKNIQYF. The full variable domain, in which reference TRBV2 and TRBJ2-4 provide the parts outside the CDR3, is EPEVTQTPSHQVTQMGQEVILRCVPISNHLYFYWYRQILGQKVEFLVSFYNNEISEKSEIFDDQFSVERPDGSNFTLKIRSTKLEDSAMYFCATSPPGGGKNIQYFGAGTRLSVL.

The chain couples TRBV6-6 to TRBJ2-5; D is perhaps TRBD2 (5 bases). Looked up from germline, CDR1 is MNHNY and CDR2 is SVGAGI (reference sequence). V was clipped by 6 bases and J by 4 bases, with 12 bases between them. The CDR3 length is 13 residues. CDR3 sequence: CASSNGLGETQYF. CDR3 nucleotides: TGTGCCAGCAGCAACGGACTTGGAGAGACCCAGTACTTC.

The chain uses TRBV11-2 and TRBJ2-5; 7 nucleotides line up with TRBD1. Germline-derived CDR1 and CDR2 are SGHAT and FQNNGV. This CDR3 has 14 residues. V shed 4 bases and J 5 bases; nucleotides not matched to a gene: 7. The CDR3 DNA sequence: TGTGCCAGCAGCTCCGGACAGGTTTTGGAGACCCAGTACTTC. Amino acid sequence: CASSSGQVLETQYF.

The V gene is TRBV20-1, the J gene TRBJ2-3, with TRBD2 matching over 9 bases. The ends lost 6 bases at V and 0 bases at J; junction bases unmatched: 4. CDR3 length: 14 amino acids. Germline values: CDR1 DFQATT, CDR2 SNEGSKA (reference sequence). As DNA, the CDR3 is TGCAGTGCCCGGCGGGGGGGAAGCACAGATACGCAGTATTTT. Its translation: CSARRGGSTDTQYF.

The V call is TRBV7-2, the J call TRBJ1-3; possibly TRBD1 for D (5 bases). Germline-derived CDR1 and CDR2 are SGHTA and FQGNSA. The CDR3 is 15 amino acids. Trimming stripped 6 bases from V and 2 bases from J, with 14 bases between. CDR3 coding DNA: TGTGCCAGCAGTCAGAAGGGGCGGACTGGAAACACCATATATTTT. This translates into CASSQKGRTGNTIYF.

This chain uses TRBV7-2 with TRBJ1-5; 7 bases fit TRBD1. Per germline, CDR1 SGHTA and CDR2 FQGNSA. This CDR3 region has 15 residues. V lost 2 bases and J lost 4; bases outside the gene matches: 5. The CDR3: CASSLRTTGNQPQHF. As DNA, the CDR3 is TGTGCCAGCAGCTTACGGACGACAGGGAATCAGCCCCAGCATTTT.

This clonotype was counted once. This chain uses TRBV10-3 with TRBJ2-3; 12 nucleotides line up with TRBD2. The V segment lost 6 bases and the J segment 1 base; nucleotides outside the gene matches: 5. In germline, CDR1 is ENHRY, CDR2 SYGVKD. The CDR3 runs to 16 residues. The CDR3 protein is CAISGRLAGGTDTQYF. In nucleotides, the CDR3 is TGTGCCATCAGCGGACGACTAGCGGGAGGCACAGATACGCAGTATTTT.

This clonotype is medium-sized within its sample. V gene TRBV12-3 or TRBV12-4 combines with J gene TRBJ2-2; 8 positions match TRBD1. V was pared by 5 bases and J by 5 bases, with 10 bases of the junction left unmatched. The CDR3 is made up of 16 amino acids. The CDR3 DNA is TGTGCCAGCAGTCCCCAGACAGGGGCGGTGACCGGGGAGCTGTTTTTT. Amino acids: CASSPQTGAVTGELFF.

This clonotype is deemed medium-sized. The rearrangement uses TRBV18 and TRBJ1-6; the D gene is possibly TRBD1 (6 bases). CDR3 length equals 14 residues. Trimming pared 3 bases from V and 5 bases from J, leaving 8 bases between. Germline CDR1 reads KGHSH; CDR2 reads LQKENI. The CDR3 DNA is TGTGCCAGCTCACCCCGGACAGATAATTCACCCCTCCACTTT. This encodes CASSPRTDNSPLHF.

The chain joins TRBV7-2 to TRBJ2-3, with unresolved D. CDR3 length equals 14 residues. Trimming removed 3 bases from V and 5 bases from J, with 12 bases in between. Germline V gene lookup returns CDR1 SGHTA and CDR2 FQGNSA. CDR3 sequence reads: CASSLGSRRDTQYF. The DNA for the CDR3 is TGTGCCAGCAGCTTGGGGTCCCGCCGAGATACGCAGTATTTT.

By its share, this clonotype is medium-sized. CDR3 DNA: TGTGCCAGCAGCTTAGGCCCCGGGGTCGGCACCGGGGAGCTGTTTTTT. This encodes CASSLGPGVGTGELFF. The rearrangement uses TRBV7-9 and TRBJ2-2, with D maybe TRBD2 (5 bases). This CDR3 has 16 amino acids. Trimming took 1 base from V and 4 from J, leaving 13 bases between them. Germline assignment: CDR1 SEHNR and CDR2 FQNEAQ (reference sequence).

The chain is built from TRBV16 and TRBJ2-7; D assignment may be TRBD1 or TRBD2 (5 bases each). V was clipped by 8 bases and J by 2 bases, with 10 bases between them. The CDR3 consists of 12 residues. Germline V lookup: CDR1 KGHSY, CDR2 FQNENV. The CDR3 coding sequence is TGTGCCAGCGGGGACGCAACCTACGAGCAGTACTTC. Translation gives CASGDATYEQYF.